Listed below are T cell receptor beta chains from one sample, sequenced in a study of graft-versus-host responses after intestinal transplantation. TCRdb keeps only in-frame clones here, not all; method: immunoSEQ multiplex PCR. The sample includes around 87,000 clones, 85% to 95% seen only once; the top ten take around 0.36%. Antigen specificity for these receptors is unknown. The source was unstimulated CD8+ T cells sorted from spleen or lymph node cells, collected before transplant. The source of these receptors is a human donor who was the organ donor for an intestinal transplant. Each CDR3 is given with its conserved first and last residue. D genes are given only for firm matches. Some rows have no size entry. The others give once, few or many, or a class for an expanded clone.

d_call clone_size j_call v_call cdr3_aa cdr3_nt
TRBD2 NA TRBJ2-3 TRBV4-2 CASELAGGSTDTQYF TGTGCCAGCGAACTAGCGGGGGGCTCCACAGATACGCAGTATTTT
TRBD2 NA TRBJ2-3 TRBV9 CASSVSGGTSTDTQYF TGTGCCAGCAGCGTCAGCGGGGGGACCAGCACAGATACGCAGTATTTT
NA once TRBJ2-1 TRBV29-1 CSVGGGHEQFF TGCAGCGTTGGTGGGGGCCACGAGCAGTTCTTC
TRBD1 NA TRBJ2-7 TRBV4-3 CASSRTRTGGGYEQYF TGCGCCAGCAGCCGGACGCGGACAGGGGGAGGCTACGAGCAGTACTTC
TRBD2 once TRBJ2-5 TRBV4-3 CASSQGTSGALVQETQYF TGCGCCAGCAGCCAAGGGACTAGCGGGGCTCTCGTCCAAGAGACCCAGTACTTC
NA once TRBJ2-3 TRBV29-1 CSVEDPEGGLADTQYF TGCAGCGTTGAAGATCCGGAGGGAGGTCTGGCAGATACGCAGTATTTT
NA few TRBJ1-2 TRBV7-9 CASSLAGDGYTF TGTGCCAGCAGCTTAGCAGGGGATGGCTACACCTTC
NA NA TRBJ2-5 TRBV19 CATRGTSPKTQYF TGTGCCACCCGCGGAACTAGCCCTAAGACCCAGTACTTC
NA NA TRBJ1-6 TRBV9 CASSVGIESHRAPLHF TGTGCCAGCAGCGTAGGAATAGAATCCCATCGAGCACCCCTCCACTTT
NA NA TRBJ1-1 TRBV30 CAWSLAGGGTEAFF TGTGCCTGGAGTTTGGCGGGGGGGGGCACTGAAGCTTTCTTT
NA NA TRBJ1-1 TRBV4-1 CASSQGPSAGEAFF TGCGCCAGCAGCCAGGGACCATCGGCGGGGGAAGCTTTCTTT
NA NA TRBJ1-5 TRBV27 CASSSTMGEPQHF TGTGCCAGCAGTTCGACGATGGGAGAGCCCCAGCATTTT
NA NA TRBJ2-1 TRBV2 CASRGTGNEQFF TGTGCCAGCAGGGGAACAGGCAATGAGCAGTTCTTC
TRBD1 NA TRBJ1-1 TRBV6-6 CASSYLTGGPEAFF TGTGCCAGCAGTTATCTGACAGGGGGGCCTGAAGCTTTCTTT
TRBD2 once TRBJ2-7 TRBV10-3 CAISEPGLVSEQYF TGTGCCATCAGTGAGCCGGGACTAGTCTCCGAGCAGTACTTC
TRBD1 NA TRBJ2-7 TRBV27 CASSYTGDSLYEQYF TGTGCCAGCAGTTATACCGGGGACAGCTTATACGAGCAGTACTTC
TRBD2 NA TRBJ2-2 TRBV28 CASSFPSGGADTGELFF TGTGCCAGCAGTTTTCCTAGCGGGGGGGCCGACACCGGGGAGCTGTTTTTT
NA NA TRBJ2-1 TRBV4-1 CASSQEEQRGYNEQFF TGCGCCAGCAGCCAAGAGGAGCAGAGAGGATACAATGAGCAGTTCTTC
TRBD2 NA TRBJ2-2 TRBV4-1 CASSASGGPTGELFF TGCGCCAGCAGCGCAAGCGGGGGGCCGACCGGGGAGCTGTTTTTT
NA NA TRBJ2-3 TRBV5-1 CASGGTTDTQYF TGCGCCAGCGGCGGGACCACAGATACGCAGTATTTT
TRBD2 NA TRBJ2-5 TRBV4-1 CASSPLLAAQETQYF TGCGCCAGCAGCCCATTACTAGCGGCCCAAGAGACCCAGTACTTC
NA NA TRBJ2-1 TRBV4-3 CASSQDRGRTYNEQFF TGCGCCAGCAGCCAAGACAGGGGTAGGACCTACAATGAGCAGTTCTTC
NA once TRBJ1-2 TRBV21-1 CASSKDSYGYTF TGTGCCAGCAGCAAGGACAGCTATGGCTACACCTTC
TRBD2 NA TRBJ2-1 TRBV19 CASSIGGAYNEQFF TGTGCCAGTAGTATCGGGGGGGCCTACAATGAGCAGTTCTTC
NA once TRBJ1-2 TRBV27 CASSWRVGDGYTF TGTGCCAGCAGTTGGAGGGTGGGGGATGGCTACACCTTC
NA NA TRBJ2-7 TRBV19 CASSIDRSYEQYF TGTGCCAGTAGTATAGATAGAAGTTACGAGCAGTACTTC
NA NA TRBJ2-3 TRBV5-1 CASSFPVLGTDTQYF TGCGCCAGCAGCTTCCCGGTTTTAGGCACAGATACGCAGTATTTT
NA NA TRBJ2-7 TRBV19 CASSTPKRGGYEQYF TGTGCCAGTAGTACCCCTAAAAGGGGTGGTTACGAGCAGTACTTC
TRBD2 NA TRBJ2-7 TRBV5-6 CASSSLAVEQYF TGTGCCAGCAGCTCACTAGCGGTCGAGCAGTACTTC
TRBD2 once TRBJ2-1 TRBV29-1 CSVLGLAGNEQFF TGCAGCGTCCTGGGGCTAGCGGGGAATGAGCAGTTCTTC
TRBD2 NA TRBJ2-7 TRBV9 CASSTSGGAAEQYF TGTGCCAGCAGTACTAGCGGGGGGGCCGCCGAGCAGTACTTC
NA NA TRBJ1-2 TRBV10-3 CAILNSNYGYTF TGTGCCATACTTAATTCGAACTATGGCTACACCTTC
NA NA TRBJ2-2 TRBV9 CASSAHREVNTGELFF TGTGCCAGCAGCGCTCACAGGGAAGTGAACACCGGGGAGCTGTTTTTT
NA NA TRBJ2-5 TRBV7-9 CASSPSRVSQETQYF TGTGCCAGCAGCCCGAGTAGAGTCTCTCAAGAGACCCAGTACTTC
TRBD1 NA TRBJ2-7 TRBV4-1 CASSWDRGYEQYF TGCGCCAGCAGCTGGGACAGGGGGTACGAGCAGTACTTC
TRBD2 NA TRBJ2-3 TRBV7-9 CASAPRLAGGRKRYF TGTGCCAGCGCGCCCAGACTAGCGGGGGGGCGAAAAAGGTATTTT
TRBD1 NA TRBJ1-1 TRBV6-5 CASSEAGGAAFF TGTGCCAGCAGTGAGGCAGGGGGCGCGGCTTTCTTT
NA NA TRBJ2-7 TRBV14 CASSQSARGDRPYEQYF TGTGCCAGCAGCCAATCGGCCAGGGGTGATAGGCCCTACGAGCAGTACTTC
TRBD1 few TRBJ1-2 TRBV7-9 CASSGDRDDGYTF TGTGCCAGCAGCGGGGACAGGGACGATGGCTACACCTTC
TRBD1 few TRBJ1-4 TRBV13 CASSVGGGEKLFF TGTGCCAGCAGTGTAGGGGGCGGTGAAAAACTGTTTTTT
NA NA TRBJ2-2 TRBV7-3 CASSLVSTGELFF TGTGCCAGCAGCTTAGTCAGCACCGGGGAGCTGTTTTTT
TRBD2 NA TRBJ2-1 TRBV5-5 CASSLWLAGDYNEQFF TGTGCCAGCAGCTTGTGGCTCGCGGGAGATTACAATGAGCAGTTCTTC